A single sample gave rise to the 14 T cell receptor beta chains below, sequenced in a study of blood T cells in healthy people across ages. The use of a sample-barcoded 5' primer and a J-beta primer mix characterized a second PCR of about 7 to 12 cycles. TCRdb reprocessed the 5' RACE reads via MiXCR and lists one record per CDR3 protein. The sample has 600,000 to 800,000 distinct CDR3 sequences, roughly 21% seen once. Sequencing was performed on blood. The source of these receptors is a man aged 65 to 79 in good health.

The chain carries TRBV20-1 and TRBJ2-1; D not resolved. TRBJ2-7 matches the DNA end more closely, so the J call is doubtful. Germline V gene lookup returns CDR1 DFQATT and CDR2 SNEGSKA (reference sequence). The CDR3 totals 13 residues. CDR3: CSARDLGAYEQYF. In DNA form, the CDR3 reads TGCAGTGCTAGAGATTTAGGAGCCTACGAGCAGTACTTC.

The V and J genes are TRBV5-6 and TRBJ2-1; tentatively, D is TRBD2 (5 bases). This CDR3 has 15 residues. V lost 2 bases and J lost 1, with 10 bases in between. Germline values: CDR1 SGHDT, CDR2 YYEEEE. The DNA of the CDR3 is TGTGCCAGCAGCTTTAAGGGAGCTTCCTACAATGAGCAGTTCTTC. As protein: CASSFKGASYNEQFF.

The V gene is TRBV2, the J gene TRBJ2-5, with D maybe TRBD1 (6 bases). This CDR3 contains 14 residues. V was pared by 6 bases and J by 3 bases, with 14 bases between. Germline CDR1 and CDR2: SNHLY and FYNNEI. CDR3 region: CASSRGWVKETQYF. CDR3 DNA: TGTGCCAGCAGCAGGGGTTGGGTAAAAGAGACCCAGTACTTC.

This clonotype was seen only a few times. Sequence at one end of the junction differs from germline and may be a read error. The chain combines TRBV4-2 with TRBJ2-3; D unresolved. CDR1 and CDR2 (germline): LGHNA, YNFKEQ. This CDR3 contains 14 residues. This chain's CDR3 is CASNQDLKGDTQYF. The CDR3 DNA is TGTGCCAGCAACCAAGACTTAAAAGGAGATACGCAGTATTTT.

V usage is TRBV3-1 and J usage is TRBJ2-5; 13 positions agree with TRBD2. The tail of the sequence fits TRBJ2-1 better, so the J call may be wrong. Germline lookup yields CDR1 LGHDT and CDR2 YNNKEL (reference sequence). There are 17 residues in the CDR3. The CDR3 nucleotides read TGTGCCAGCAGCCAACGAACGACTAGCGGGAGGCTCGACGAGCAGTTCTTC. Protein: CASSQRTTSGRLDEQFF.

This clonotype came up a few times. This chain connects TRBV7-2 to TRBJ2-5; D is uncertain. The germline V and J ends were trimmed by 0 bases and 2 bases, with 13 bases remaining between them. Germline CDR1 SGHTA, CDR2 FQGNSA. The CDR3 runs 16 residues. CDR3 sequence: CASSLAPVGYQETQYF. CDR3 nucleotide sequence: TGTGCCAGCAGCTTAGCGCCTGTCGGGTATCAAGAGACCCAGTACTTC.

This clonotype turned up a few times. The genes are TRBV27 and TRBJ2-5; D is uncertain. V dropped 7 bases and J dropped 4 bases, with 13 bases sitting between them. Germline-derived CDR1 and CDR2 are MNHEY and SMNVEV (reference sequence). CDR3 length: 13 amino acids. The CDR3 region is CASTTTPGETQYF. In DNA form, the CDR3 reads TGTGCCAGCACCACCACCCCCGGAGAGACCCAGTACTTC.

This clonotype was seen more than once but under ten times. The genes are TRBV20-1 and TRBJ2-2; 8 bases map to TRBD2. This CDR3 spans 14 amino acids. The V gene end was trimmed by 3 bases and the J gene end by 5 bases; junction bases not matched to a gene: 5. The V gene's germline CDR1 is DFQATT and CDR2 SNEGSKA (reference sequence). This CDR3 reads CSARFASGTGELFF. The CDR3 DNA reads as TGCAGTGCTAGGTTTGCTAGCGGGACCGGGGAGCTGTTTTTT.

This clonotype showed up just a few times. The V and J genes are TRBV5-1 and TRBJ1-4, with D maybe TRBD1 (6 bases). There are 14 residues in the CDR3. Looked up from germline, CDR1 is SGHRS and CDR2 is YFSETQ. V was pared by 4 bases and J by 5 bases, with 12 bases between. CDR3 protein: CASSGTNENEKLFF. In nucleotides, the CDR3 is TGCGCCAGCAGCGGGACAAACGAAAATGAAAAACTGTTTTTT.

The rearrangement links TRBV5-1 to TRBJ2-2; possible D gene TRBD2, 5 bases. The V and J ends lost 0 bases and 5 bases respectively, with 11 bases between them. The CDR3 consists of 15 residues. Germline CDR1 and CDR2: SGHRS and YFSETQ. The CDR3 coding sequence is TGCGCCAGCAGCTTGGGGATCCGGGGTACCGGGGAGCTGTTTTTT. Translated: CASSLGIRGTGELFF.

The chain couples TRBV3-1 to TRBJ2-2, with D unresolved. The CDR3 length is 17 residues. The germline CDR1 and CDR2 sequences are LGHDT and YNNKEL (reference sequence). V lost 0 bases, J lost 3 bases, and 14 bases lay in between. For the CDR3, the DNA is TGTGCCAGCAGCCAAGATCGTTACCAAACAGACACCGGGGAGCTGTTTTTT. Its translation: CASSQDRYQTDTGELFF.

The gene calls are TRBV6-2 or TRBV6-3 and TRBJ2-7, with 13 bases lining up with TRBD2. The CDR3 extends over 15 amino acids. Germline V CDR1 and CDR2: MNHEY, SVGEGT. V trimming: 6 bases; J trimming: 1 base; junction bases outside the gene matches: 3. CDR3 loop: CASRLAGGRSYEQYF. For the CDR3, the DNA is TGTGCCAGCAGACTAGCGGGAGGGAGGTCCTACGAGCAGTACTTC.

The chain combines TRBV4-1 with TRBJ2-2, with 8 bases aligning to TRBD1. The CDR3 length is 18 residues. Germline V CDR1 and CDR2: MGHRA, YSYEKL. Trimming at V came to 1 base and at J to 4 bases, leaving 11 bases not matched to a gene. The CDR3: CASSQGIRTGPVTGELFF. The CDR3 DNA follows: TGCGCCAGCAGCCAAGGTATAAGGACAGGGCCGGTCACCGGGGAGCTGTTTTTT.

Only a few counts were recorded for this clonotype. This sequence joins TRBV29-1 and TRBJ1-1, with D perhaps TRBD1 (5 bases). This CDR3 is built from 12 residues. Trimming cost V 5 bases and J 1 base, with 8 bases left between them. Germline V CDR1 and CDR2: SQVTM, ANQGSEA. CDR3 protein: CSVTQGNTEAFF. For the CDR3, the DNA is TGCAGCGTTACCCAGGGGAACACTGAAGCTTTCTTT. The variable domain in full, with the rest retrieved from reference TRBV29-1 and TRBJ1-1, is SAVISQKPSRDICQRGTSLTIQCQVDSQVTMMFWYRQQPGQSLTLIATANQGSEATYESGFVIDKFPISRPNLTFSTLTVSNMSPEDSSIYLCSVTQGNTEAFFGQGTRLTVV.